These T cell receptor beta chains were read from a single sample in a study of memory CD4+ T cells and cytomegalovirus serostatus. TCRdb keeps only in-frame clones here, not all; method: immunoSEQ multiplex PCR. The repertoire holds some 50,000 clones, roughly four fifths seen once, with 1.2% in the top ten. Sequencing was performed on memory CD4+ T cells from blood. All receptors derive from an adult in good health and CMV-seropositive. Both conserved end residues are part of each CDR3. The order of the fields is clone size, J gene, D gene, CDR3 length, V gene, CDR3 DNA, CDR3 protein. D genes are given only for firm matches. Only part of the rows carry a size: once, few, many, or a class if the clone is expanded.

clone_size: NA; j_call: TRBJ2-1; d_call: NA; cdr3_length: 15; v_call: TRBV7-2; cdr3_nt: TGTGCCAGCAGCTTAGATTATTTCGGCTCCGATGAGCAGTTCTTC; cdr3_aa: CASSLDYFGSDEQFF
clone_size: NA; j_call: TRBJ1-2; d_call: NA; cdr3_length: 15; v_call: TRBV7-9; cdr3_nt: TGTGCCAGCAGCTTGGAATCCAGGAGCGGCTATGGCTACACCTTC; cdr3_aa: CASSLESRSGYGYTF
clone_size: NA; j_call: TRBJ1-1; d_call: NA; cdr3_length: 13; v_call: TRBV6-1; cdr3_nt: TGTGCCAGCAGTGAAGTCGGATCCACTGAAGCTTTCTTT; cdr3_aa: CASSEVGSTEAFF
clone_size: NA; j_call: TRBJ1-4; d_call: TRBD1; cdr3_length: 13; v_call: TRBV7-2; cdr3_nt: TGTGCCAGCAGCATCCGACAGGGCGAAAAACTGTTTTTT; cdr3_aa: CASSIRQGEKLFF
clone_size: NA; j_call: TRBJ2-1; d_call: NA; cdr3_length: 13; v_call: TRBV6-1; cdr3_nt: TGTGCCAGCAGTGAAATAAGGTCGAGTGAGCAGTTCTTC; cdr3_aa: CASSEIRSSEQFF
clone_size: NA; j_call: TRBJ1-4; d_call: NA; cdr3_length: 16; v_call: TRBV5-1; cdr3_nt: TGCGCCAGCAGCGCCTCTTCTTCCTCATTTAATGAAAAACTGTTTTTT; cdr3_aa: CASSASSSSFNEKLFF
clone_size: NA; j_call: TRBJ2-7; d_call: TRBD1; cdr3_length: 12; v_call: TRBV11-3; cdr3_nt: TGTGCCAGCAGCTCCGACAGGGTCGAGCAGTACTTC; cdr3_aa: CASSSDRVEQYF
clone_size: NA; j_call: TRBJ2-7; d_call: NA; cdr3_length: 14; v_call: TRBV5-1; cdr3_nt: TGCGCCAGCAGCTTACGGGGGGCGTCCTACGAGCAGTACTTC; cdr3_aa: CASSLRGASYEQYF
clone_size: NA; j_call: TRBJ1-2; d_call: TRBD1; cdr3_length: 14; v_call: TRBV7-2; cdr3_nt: TGTGCCAGCAGCCCCCAGGGACAGGGATATGGCTACACCTTC; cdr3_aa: CASSPQGQGYGYTF
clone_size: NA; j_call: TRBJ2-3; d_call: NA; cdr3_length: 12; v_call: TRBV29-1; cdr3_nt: TGCAGCGTTCAAGTCCCCACAGATACGCAGTATTTT; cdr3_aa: CSVQVPTDTQYF
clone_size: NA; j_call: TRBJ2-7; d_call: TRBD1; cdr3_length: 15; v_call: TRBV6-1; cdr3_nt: TGTGCCAGCAGAGCTATACAGGGGGTATTTTACGAGCAGTACTTC; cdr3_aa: CASRAIQGVFYEQYF
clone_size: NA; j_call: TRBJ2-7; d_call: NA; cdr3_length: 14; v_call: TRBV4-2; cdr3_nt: TGTGCCAGCAGCCAAGACAGGAGCTCCTACGAGCAGTACTTC; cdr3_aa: CASSQDRSSYEQYF
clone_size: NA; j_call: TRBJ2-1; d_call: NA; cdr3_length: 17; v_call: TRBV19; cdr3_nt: TGTGCCAGTACCGACCTTAGGGCAGGGATCTCCTACAATGAGCAGTTCTTC; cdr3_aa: CASTDLRAGISYNEQFF
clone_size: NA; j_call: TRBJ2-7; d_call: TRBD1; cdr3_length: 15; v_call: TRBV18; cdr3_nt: TGTGCCAGCTCACCCAGGGGGACGAAGGAACACGAGCAGTACTTC; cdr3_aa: CASSPRGTKEHEQYF
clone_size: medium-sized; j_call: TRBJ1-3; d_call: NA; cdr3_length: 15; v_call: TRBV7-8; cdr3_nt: TGTGCCAGCAGCTACGGAGGGCCTCCTGGAAACACCATATATTTT; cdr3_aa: CASSYGGPPGNTIYF
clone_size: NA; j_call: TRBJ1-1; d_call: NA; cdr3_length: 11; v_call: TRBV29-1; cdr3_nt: TGCAGCTCAAAGTGGGACACTGAAGCTTTCTTT; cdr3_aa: CSSKWDTEAFF
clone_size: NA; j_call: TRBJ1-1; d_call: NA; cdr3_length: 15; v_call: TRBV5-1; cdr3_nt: TGCGCCAGCAGCTTGTTCTTCACCATGAACACTGAAGCTTTCTTT; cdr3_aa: CASSLFFTMNTEAFF
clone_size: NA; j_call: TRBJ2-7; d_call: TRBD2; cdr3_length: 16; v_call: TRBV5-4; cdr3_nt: TGTGCCAGCAGCCGGGAGGGGGGAATTAGTTCCTACGAGCAGTACTTC; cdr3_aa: CASSREGGISSYEQYF
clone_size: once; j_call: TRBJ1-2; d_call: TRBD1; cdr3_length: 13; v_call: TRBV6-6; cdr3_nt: TGTGCCAGCAGGGGTACAGGGGCTGGTGGCTACACCTTC; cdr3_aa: CASRGTGAGGYTF
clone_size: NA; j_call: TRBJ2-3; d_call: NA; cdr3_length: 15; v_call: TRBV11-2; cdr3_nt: TGTGCCAGCAGCTTAGATCCGGGAGCAACAGATACGCAGTATTTT; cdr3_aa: CASSLDPGATDTQYF
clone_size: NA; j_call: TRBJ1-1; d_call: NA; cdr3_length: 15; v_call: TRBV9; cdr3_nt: TGTGCCAGCAGCGTAGCGGGCAGGGTGGGCACTGAAGCTTTCTTT; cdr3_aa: CASSVAGRVGTEAFF
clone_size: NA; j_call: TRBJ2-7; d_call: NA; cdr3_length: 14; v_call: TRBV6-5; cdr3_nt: TGTGCCAGCAGTCAAGACAGCACCGCCTACGAGCAGTACTTC; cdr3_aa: CASSQDSTAYEQYF
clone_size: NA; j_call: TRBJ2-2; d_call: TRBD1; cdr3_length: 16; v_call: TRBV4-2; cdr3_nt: TGTGCCAGCAGCCAAGATTTAGGACAGGGCGACGGGGAGCTGTTTTTT; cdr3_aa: CASSQDLGQGDGELFF
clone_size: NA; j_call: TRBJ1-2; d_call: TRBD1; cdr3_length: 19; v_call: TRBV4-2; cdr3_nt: TGTGCCAGCAGCCAAAATCCTCCCCGGACAGGGGGCGAACACTATGGCTACACCTTC; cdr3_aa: CASSQNPPRTGGEHYGYTF
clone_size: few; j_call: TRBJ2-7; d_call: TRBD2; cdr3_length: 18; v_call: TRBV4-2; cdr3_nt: TGTGCCAGCAGCCAAGGACTAGCGGGGATCTCAACCCCCTACGAGCAGTACTTC; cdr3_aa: CASSQGLAGISTPYEQYF
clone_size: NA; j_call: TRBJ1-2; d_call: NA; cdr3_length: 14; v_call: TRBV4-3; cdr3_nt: TGCGCCAGCAGCCCACGGGAGGATGTCTATGGCTACACCTTC; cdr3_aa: CASSPREDVYGYTF
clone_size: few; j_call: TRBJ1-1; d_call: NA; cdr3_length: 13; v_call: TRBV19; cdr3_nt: TGTGCCAGTAGTATTCCAAGGACCACTGAAGCTTTCTTT; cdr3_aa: CASSIPRTTEAFF
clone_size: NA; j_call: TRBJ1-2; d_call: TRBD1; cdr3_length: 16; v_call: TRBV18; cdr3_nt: TGTGCCAGCTCAATCTTCCGGGACAGGGTTAACTATGGCTACACCTTC; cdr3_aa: CASSIFRDRVNYGYTF
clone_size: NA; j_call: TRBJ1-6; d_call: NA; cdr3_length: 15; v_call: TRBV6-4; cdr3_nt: TGTGCCAGCAGAGTAGACGGCGACTATAATTCACCCCTCCACTTT; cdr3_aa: CASRVDGDYNSPLHF
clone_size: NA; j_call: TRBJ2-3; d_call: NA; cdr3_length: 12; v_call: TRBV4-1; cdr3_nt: TGCGCCAGCAGCCAAGATACGGATACGCAGTATTTT; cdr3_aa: CASSQDTDTQYF
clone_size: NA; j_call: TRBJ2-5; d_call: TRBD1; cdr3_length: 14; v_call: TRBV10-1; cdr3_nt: TGCGCCAGCAGTAGGGCCACAGGGGAGGAGACCCAGTACTTC; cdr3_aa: CASSRATGEETQYF
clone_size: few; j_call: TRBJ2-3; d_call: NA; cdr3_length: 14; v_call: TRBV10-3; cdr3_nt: TGTGCCATCAGTGTGAGTCGGGGTACAGATACGCAGTATTTT; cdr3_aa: CAISVSRGTDTQYF
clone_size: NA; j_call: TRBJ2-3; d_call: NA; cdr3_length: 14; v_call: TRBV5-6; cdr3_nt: TGTGCCAGTCTAACTAGGAACTTTGCAGATACGCAGTATTTT; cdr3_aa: CASLTRNFADTQYF
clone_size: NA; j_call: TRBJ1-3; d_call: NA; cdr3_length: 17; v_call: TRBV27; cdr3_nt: TGTGCCAGCAGTTTATCGAGAGGGACCGAGGGAGGAAACACCATATATTTT; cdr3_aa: CASSLSRGTEGGNTIYF
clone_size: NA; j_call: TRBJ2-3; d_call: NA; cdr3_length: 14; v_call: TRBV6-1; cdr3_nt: TGTGCCACCTCCAGAGGGCTTAACTCAGATACGCAGTATTTT; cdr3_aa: CATSRGLNSDTQYF
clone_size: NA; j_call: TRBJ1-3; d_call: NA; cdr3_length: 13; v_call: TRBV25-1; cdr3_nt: TGTGCCAGCAGTGAGTTTTCTGGAAACACCATATATTTT; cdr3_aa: CASSEFSGNTIYF
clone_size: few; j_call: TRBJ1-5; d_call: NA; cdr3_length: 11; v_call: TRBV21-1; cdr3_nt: TGTGCCAGCAGCAACAATCAGCCCCAGCATTTT; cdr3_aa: CASSNNQPQHF
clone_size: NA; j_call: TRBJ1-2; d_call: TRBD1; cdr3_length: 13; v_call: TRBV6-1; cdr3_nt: TGTGCCAGCACCCGGGACAGCAACTATGGCTACACCTTC; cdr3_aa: CASTRDSNYGYTF
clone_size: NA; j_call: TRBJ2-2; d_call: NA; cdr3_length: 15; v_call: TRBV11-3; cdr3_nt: TGTGCCAGCAGCTTAGACCGCAGGGACACCGGGGAGCTGTTTTTT; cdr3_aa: CASSLDRRDTGELFF
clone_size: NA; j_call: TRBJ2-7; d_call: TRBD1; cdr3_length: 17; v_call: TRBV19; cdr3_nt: TGTGCCAGTAGTATAGATGCCACCCGGACAGGGAGAAGCGAGCAGTACTTC; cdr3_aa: CASSIDATRTGRSEQYF
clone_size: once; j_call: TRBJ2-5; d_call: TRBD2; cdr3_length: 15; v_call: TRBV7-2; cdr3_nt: TGTGCCAGCAGCTTGGCTAGCGGGAGCCAAGAGACCCAGTACTTC; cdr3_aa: CASSLASGSQETQYF
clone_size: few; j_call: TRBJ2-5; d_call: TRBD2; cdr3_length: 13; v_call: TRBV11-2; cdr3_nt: TGTGCCAGCAGCCTAGCCACGGGAGGGACCCAGTACTTC; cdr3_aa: CASSLATGGTQYF
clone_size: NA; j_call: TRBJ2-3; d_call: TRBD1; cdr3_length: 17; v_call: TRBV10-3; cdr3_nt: TGTGCCATCAGTGAGTCGGGGACAGGATCCAAGACAGATACGCAGTATTTT; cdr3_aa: CAISESGTGSKTDTQYF
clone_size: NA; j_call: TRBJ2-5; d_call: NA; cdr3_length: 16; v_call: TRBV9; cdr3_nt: TGTGCCAGCAGCGGTGCAGCCGGGACTTCGCAAGAGACCCAGTACTTC; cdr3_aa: CASSGAAGTSQETQYF
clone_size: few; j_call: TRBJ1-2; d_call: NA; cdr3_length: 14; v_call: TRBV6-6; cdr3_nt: TGTGCCAGCAAAGTTGAGGGTGAGAACTATGGCTACACCTTC; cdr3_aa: CASKVEGENYGYTF
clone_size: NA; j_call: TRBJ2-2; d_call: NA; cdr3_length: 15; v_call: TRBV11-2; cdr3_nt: TGTGCCAGCAGCTTAGACGTTTTGAACACCGGGGAGCTGTTTTTT; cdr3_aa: CASSLDVLNTGELFF
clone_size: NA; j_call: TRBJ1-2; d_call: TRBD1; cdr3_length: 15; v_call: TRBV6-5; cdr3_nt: TGTGCCAGCAGTTACCGGGGACAGGGGGCCTATGGCTACACCTTC; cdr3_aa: CASSYRGQGAYGYTF
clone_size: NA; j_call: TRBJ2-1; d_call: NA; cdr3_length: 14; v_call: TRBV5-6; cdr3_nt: TGTGCCAGCAGCCCGCCTTCACCCTACAATGAGCAGTTCTTC; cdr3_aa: CASSPPSPYNEQFF
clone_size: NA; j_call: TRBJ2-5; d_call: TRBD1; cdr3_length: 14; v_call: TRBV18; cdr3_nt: TGTGCCAGCTCACCGCAGGGGACAGTCGAGACCCAGTACTTC; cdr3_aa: CASSPQGTVETQYF
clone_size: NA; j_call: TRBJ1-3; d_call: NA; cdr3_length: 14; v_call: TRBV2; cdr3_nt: TGTGCCAGCAGTGTGACGGGGTCTGGAAACACCATATATTTT; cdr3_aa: CASSVTGSGNTIYF
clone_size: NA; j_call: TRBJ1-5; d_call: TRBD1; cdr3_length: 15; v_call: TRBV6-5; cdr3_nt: TGTGCCAGCAGTCGGACAGGGGGTGAGAATCAGCCCCAGCATTTT; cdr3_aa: CASSRTGGENQPQHF
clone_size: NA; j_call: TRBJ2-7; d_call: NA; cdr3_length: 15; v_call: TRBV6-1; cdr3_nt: TGTGCCAGCAGTTTAACAGGGTATGAAGTCTACGAGCAGTACTTC; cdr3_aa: CASSLTGYEVYEQYF
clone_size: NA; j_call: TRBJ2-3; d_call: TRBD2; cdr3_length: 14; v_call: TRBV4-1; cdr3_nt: TGCGCCAGCAGCCTTCGACTAGCTGCAGATACGCAGTATTTT; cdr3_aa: CASSLRLAADTQYF